These T cell receptor beta chains were read from a single sample in a study of cytomegalovirus exposure and HLA in healthy donors. Sequenced by immunoSEQ multiplex PCR; TCRdb stores in-frame clones only, minus some. This sample has roughly 130,000 clones, with over 60% found just once. The sequenced sample consisted of PBMCs. The receptors here all came from a man aged 35 to 55 in good health and CMV-seronegative. CDR3s include the opening cysteine and the closing phenylalanine or tryptophan. D genes are given only for firm matches. Clone sizes are given selectively: once, few, many, or a class where the clone is expanded.

V: TRBV5-1
J: TRBJ2-3
size: few
D: NA
CDR3: CASSLTGFGTDTQYF
DNA: TGCGCCAGCAGCCTTACAGGGTTCGGGACAGATACGCAGTATTTT

V: TRBV19
J: TRBJ2-3
size: few
D: NA
CDR3: CASSTQGRIVTDTQYF
DNA: TGTGCCAGTAGTACCCAGGGGCGCATAGTCACAGATACGCAGTATTTT

V: TRBV6-5
J: TRBJ1-2
size: NA
D: NA
CDR3: CASTGGTSNYGYTF
DNA: TGTGCCAGCACCGGCGGGACTTCTAACTATGGCTACACCTTC

V: TRBV19
J: TRBJ2-1
size: NA
D: NA
CDR3: CASSIWGQANYNEQFF
DNA: TGTGCCAGTAGTATTTGGGGGCAGGCAAACTACAATGAGCAGTTCTTC

V: TRBV9
J: TRBJ2-7
size: NA
D: TRBD2
CDR3: CASSPKAGAPYEQYF
DNA: TGTGCCAGCAGCCCAAAAGCGGGGGCCCCCTACGAGCAGTACTTC

V: TRBV11-2
J: TRBJ2-7
size: NA
D: NA
CDR3: CASSYGTLTNYEQYF
DNA: TGTGCCAGCAGCTACGGGACACTTACTAACTACGAGCAGTACTTC

V: TRBV27
J: TRBJ2-1
size: few
D: NA
CDR3: CASSILRAGLYNEQFF
DNA: TGTGCCAGCAGTATCCTTAGGGCGGGGCTCTACAATGAGCAGTTCTTC

V: TRBV6-4
J: TRBJ2-3
size: few
D: NA
CDR3: CASSKGVDTDTQYF
DNA: TGTGCCAGCAGTAAAGGGGTAGACACAGATACGCAGTATTTT

V: TRBV28
J: TRBJ2-1
size: NA
D: TRBD2
CDR3: CASGGASGSSYNEQFF
DNA: TGTGCCAGCGGTGGGGCTAGCGGAAGCTCCTACAATGAGCAGTTCTTC

V: TRBV12-5
J: TRBJ2-3
size: few
D: TRBD2
CDR3: CASGSGSLGRPRDTQYF
DNA: TGTGCTAGTGGAAGCGGGAGCCTCGGTCGTCCAAGAGATACGCAGTATTTT

V: TRBV10-3
J: TRBJ2-7
size: once
D: NA
CDR3: CAISESSGFGEQYF
DNA: TGTGCCATCAGTGAGTCCTCAGGGTTCGGCGAGCAGTACTTC

V: TRBV6-9
J: TRBJ1-4
size: NA
D: TRBD1
CDR3: CAGATRDRGLNRWKKLFF
DNA: TGTGCCGGGGCCACCCGGGACAGGGGACTTAATAGATGGAAAAAACTGTTTTTT

V: TRBV7-8
J: TRBJ2-1
size: NA
D: TRBD1
CDR3: CASSLAGDSQFF
DNA: TGTGCCAGCAGCTTAGCCGGGGACAGCCAGTTCTTC

V: TRBV11-2
J: TRBJ1-6
size: few
D: TRBD1
CDR3: CASSGGTANSPLHF
DNA: TGTGCCAGCAGCGGAGGGACAGCGAATTCACCCCTCCACTTT

V: TRBV28
J: TRBJ2-3
size: NA
D: TRBD2
CDR3: CASSPTLAGGPPDTQYF
DNA: TGTGCCAGCAGTCCGACTTTAGCGGGAGGGCCGCCAGATACGCAGTATTTT

V: TRBV19
J: TRBJ2-7
size: NA
D: NA
CDR3: CASSMGEYEQYF
DNA: TGTGCCAGTAGTATGGGAGAATACGAGCAGTACTTC

V: TRBV19
J: TRBJ1-1
size: NA
D: NA
CDR3: CATRQNTEAFF
DNA: TGTGCCACCAGGCAGAACACTGAAGCTTTCTTT

V: TRBV6-5
J: TRBJ1-2
size: NA
D: NA
CDR3: CASSYSVTSNYGYTF
DNA: TGTGCCAGCAGTTATTCTGTGACAAGTAACTATGGCTACACCTTC

V: TRBV21-1
J: TRBJ2-1
size: NA
D: NA
CDR3: CASSNLSEASGSSCEQFF
DNA: TGTGCCAGCAGCAACCTAAGCGAGGCTAGCGGGAGTTCATGTGAGCAGTTCTTC

V: TRBV4-2
J: TRBJ2-7
size: NA
D: NA
CDR3: CASSPEESYEQYF
DNA: TGTGCCAGCAGCCCAGAGGAGTCCTACGAGCAGTACTTC

V: TRBV11-2
J: TRBJ2-2
size: once
D: NA
CDR3: CASSFRSFANTGELFF
DNA: TGTGCCAGCAGCTTCCGCAGTTTCGCGAACACCGGGGAGCTGTTTTTT

V: TRBV19
J: TRBJ1-4
size: NA
D: NA
CDR3: CASSIESGDGLFF
DNA: TGTGCCAGTAGTATAGAATCAGGGGACGGACTGTTTTTT

V: TRBV5-4
J: TRBJ2-7
size: NA
D: TRBD1
CDR3: CASSLADRAYSYEQYF
DNA: TGTGCCAGCAGCTTGGCCGACAGGGCTTACTCCTACGAGCAGTACTTC

V: TRBV7-9
J: TRBJ2-3
size: few
D: TRBD2
CDR3: CASSLLVLAAYTDTQYF
DNA: TGTGCCAGCAGCTTACTGGTGCTAGCGGCCTACACAGATACGCAGTATTTT

V: TRBV29-1
J: TRBJ2-1
size: NA
D: TRBD2
CDR3: CSAKGTSGDDNEQFF
DNA: TGCAGCGCCAAAGGGACTAGCGGGGATGACAATGAGCAGTTCTTC

V: TRBV5-1
J: TRBJ2-7
size: few
D: TRBD1
CDR3: CASSLEPGQGNHEQYF
DNA: TGCGCCAGCAGCTTGGAACCGGGACAGGGTAACCACGAGCAGTACTTC

V: TRBV5-4
J: TRBJ2-7
size: once
D: TRBD2
CDR3: CASSLGAGSYEQYF
DNA: TGTGCCAGCAGCTTGGGAGCGGGATCCTACGAGCAGTACTTC

V: TRBV6-1
J: TRBJ2-7
size: few
D: NA
CDR3: CASSEGDSSEQYF
DNA: TGTGCCAGCAGTGAAGGGGACTCCTCCGAGCAGTACTTC

V: TRBV28
J: TRBJ2-3
size: NA
D: TRBD1
CDR3: CASSSRQGPDTQYF
DNA: TGTGCCAGCAGTTCACGACAGGGGCCAGATACGCAGTATTTT

V: TRBV6-5
J: TRBJ2-3
size: NA
D: NA
CDR3: CASRPGGDTQYF
DNA: TGTGCCAGCAGGCCGGGTGGGGATACGCAGTATTTT

V: TRBV12-5
J: TRBJ2-5
size: NA
D: TRBD1
CDR3: CASALRGREETQYF
DNA: TGTGCTAGTGCCCTCAGGGGGCGAGAAGAGACCCAGTACTTC

V: TRBV6-1
J: TRBJ2-4
size: NA
D: TRBD1
CDR3: CASSGQGTKNIQYF
DNA: TGTGCCAGCAGTGGACAGGGAACCAAAAACATTCAGTACTTC

V: TRBV10-3
J: TRBJ1-2
size: NA
D: NA
CDR3: CAISESLGTSYGYTF
DNA: TGTGCCATCAGTGAGTCGTTGGGCACCTCCTATGGCTACACCTTC

V: TRBV15
J: TRBJ2-3
size: NA
D: TRBD2
CDR3: CATSRGLADFTDTQYF
DNA: TGTGCCACCAGCAGAGGACTAGCGGATTTCACAGATACGCAGTATTTT

V: TRBV6-5
J: TRBJ1-6
size: NA
D: TRBD1
CDR3: CASSPGQGNSPLHF
DNA: TGTGCCAGCAGCCCCGGACAGGGTAATTCACCCCTCCACTTT

V: TRBV7-9
J: TRBJ2-7
size: few
D: NA
CDR3: CASSPRSPASYAGSYEQYF
DNA: TGTGCCAGCAGCCCACGCTCCCCGGCATCTTATGCCGGGTCCTACGAGCAGTACTTC

V: TRBV6-5
J: TRBJ1-4
size: NA
D: TRBD1
CDR3: CASSETGAIKKLFF
DNA: TGTGCCAGCAGTGAGACAGGGGCGATAAAAAAACTGTTTTTT

V: TRBV27
J: TRBJ1-3
size: NA
D: NA
CDR3: CASSLTGRSLGNTIYF
DNA: TGTGCCAGCAGTTTAACAGGGCGGTCTCTTGGAAACACCATATATTTT

V: TRBV6-5
J: TRBJ2-7
size: NA
D: NA
CDR3: CASSLAGSNEQYF
DNA: TGTGCCAGCAGTTTAGCCGGGAGTAACGAGCAGTACTTC

V: TRBV6-1
J: TRBJ2-1
size: NA
D: NA
CDR3: CASTNSFYNEQFF
DNA: TGTGCCAGCACTAACAGTTTCTACAATGAGCAGTTCTTC

V: TRBV5-1
J: TRBJ2-7
size: NA
D: TRBD2
CDR3: CASSLRLAGVYEQYF
DNA: TGCGCCAGCAGCTTGAGACTAGCGGGAGTTTACGAGCAGTACTTC

V: TRBV5-8
J: TRBJ2-7
size: NA
D: NA
CDR3: CASSGRRRSSYEQYF
DNA: TGTGCCAGCAGCGGGAGGAGGCGAAGCTCCTACGAGCAGTACTTC

V: TRBV7-6
J: TRBJ2-7
size: few
D: NA
CDR3: CASSLAQGYEQYF
DNA: TGTGCCAGCAGCTTAGCACAGGGTTACGAGCAGTACTTC

V: TRBV7-2
J: TRBJ2-5
size: once
D: TRBD2
CDR3: CASSLSRLAPSETQYF
DNA: TGTGCCAGCAGCTTATCTCGACTAGCGCCGTCGGAGACCCAGTACTTC

V: TRBV21-1
J: TRBJ1-2
size: NA
D: NA
CDR3: CASSPSSPGGLCYGYTF
DNA: TGTGCCAGCAGCCCTTCAAGTCCAGGGGGCTTGTGCTATGGCTACACCTTC

V: TRBV7-3
J: TRBJ2-1
size: NA
D: TRBD1
CDR3: CASSATGVNEQFF
DNA: TGTGCCAGCAGCGCCACAGGGGTGAATGAGCAGTTCTTC